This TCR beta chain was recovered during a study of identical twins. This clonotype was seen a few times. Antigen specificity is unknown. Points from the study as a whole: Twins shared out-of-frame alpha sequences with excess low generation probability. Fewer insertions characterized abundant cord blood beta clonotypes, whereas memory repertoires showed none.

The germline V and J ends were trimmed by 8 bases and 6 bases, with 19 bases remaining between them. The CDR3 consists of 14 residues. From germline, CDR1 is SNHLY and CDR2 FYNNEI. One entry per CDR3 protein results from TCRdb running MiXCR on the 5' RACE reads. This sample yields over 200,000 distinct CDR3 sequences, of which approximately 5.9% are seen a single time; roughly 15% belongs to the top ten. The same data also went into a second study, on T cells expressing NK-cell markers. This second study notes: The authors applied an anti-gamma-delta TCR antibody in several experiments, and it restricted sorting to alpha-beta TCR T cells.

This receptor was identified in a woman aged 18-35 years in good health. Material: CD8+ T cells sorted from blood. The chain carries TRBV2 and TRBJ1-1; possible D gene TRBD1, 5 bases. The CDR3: CASLKTAFYPEAFF. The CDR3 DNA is TGTGCCAGCCTCAAGACAGCCTTCTATCCTGAAGCTTTCTTT.